This is a list of T cell receptor beta chains from one sample in a study of shared clonotypes between healthy human individuals. Assay: immunoSEQ multiplex PCR; the TCRdb copy retains only in-frame clones and omits some. The sample includes more than 550,000 clones, roughly 94% of them seen just once. The specimen sequenced was naive CD8+ T cells sorted from blood. Receptors were obtained from a man aged 25 to 40 in good health. Each CDR3 is given with its conserved first and last residue. The D gene is left open where the match is weak. Where a row states a size, it is once, few, many or the class of an expanded clone; other rows omit it.

j_call: TRBJ2-3
clone_size: NA
cdr3_length: 16
d_call: TRBD2
v_call: TRBV7-6
cdr3_aa: CASSLRREGSTDTQYF
cdr3_nt: TGTGCCAGCAGCTTAAGGCGGGAGGGCAGCACAGATACGCAGTATTTT

j_call: TRBJ2-1
clone_size: NA
cdr3_length: 13
d_call: NA
v_call: TRBV27
cdr3_aa: CASSSFRSNEQFF
cdr3_nt: TGTGCCAGCAGTTCTTTTAGGAGCAATGAGCAGTTCTTC

j_call: TRBJ2-2
clone_size: NA
cdr3_length: 17
d_call: TRBD2
v_call: TRBV7-9
cdr3_aa: CARQVIRTSGATGELFF
cdr3_nt: TGTGCCAGACAAGTTATTCGGACTAGCGGGGCCACCGGGGAGCTGTTTTTT

j_call: TRBJ2-5
clone_size: NA
cdr3_length: 17
d_call: TRBD1
v_call: TRBV11-2
cdr3_aa: CASSLTGTALGTETQYF
cdr3_nt: TGTGCCAGCAGCCTCACCGGGACAGCATTGGGGACAGAGACCCAGTACTTC

j_call: TRBJ1-4
clone_size: once
cdr3_length: 14
d_call: NA
v_call: TRBV9
cdr3_aa: CASTPFEVNEKLFF
cdr3_nt: TGTGCCAGCACACCTTTCGAGGTTAATGAAAAACTGTTTTTT

j_call: TRBJ2-3
clone_size: NA
cdr3_length: 16
d_call: TRBD2
v_call: TRBV9
cdr3_aa: CASSVGLAGNTDTQYF
cdr3_nt: TGTGCCAGCAGCGTCGGACTAGCGGGCAACACAGATACGCAGTATTTT

j_call: TRBJ2-7
clone_size: NA
cdr3_length: 13
d_call: NA
v_call: TRBV5-6
cdr3_aa: CASSFPGSGEQYF
cdr3_nt: TGTGCCAGCAGCTTTCCGGGATCGGGCGAGCAGTACTTC

j_call: TRBJ2-7
clone_size: NA
cdr3_length: 14
d_call: NA
v_call: TRBV28
cdr3_aa: CASSFNGRPYEQYF
cdr3_nt: TGTGCCAGCAGTTTTAACGGGAGACCTTACGAGCAGTACTTC

j_call: TRBJ1-4
clone_size: NA
cdr3_length: 15
d_call: TRBD1
v_call: TRBV19
cdr3_aa: CASHIGGQPNEKLFF
cdr3_nt: TGTGCCAGTCACATTGGGGGACAGCCCAATGAAAAACTGTTTTTT

j_call: TRBJ2-2
clone_size: once
cdr3_length: 16
d_call: NA
v_call: TRBV21-1
cdr3_aa: CASSKYPQREYGELFF
cdr3_nt: TGTGCCAGCAGCAAGTACCCCCAGCGGGAGTACGGGGAGCTGTTTTTT

j_call: TRBJ1-5
clone_size: NA
cdr3_length: 16
d_call: TRBD1
v_call: TRBV28
cdr3_aa: CASRRFRDRGYQPQHF
cdr3_nt: TGTGCCAGCAGACGATTCCGGGACAGGGGGTATCAGCCCCAGCATTTT

j_call: TRBJ2-1
clone_size: NA
cdr3_length: 15
d_call: TRBD2
v_call: TRBV10-3
cdr3_aa: CAISDIEREEYEQFF
cdr3_nt: TGTGCCATCAGTGATATAGAGCGGGAGGAATATGAGCAGTTCTTC

j_call: TRBJ1-2
clone_size: NA
cdr3_length: 14
d_call: TRBD1
v_call: TRBV5-8
cdr3_aa: CASSSDRGRNGYTF
cdr3_nt: TGTGCCAGCAGCTCAGACAGGGGGAGGAATGGCTACACCTTC

j_call: TRBJ1-4
clone_size: NA
cdr3_length: 12
d_call: NA
v_call: TRBV30
cdr3_aa: CACWDLGEKLFF
cdr3_nt: TGTGCCTGTTGGGACCTCGGGGAAAAACTGTTTTTT

j_call: TRBJ2-7
clone_size: NA
cdr3_length: 15
d_call: TRBD1
v_call: TRBV5-1
cdr3_aa: CASSLGQGPPYEQYF
cdr3_nt: TGCGCCAGCAGCTTGGGACAGGGGCCCCCCTACGAGCAGTACTTC

j_call: TRBJ1-1
clone_size: NA
cdr3_length: 12
d_call: NA
v_call: TRBV29-1
cdr3_aa: CSVYRWGTEAFF
cdr3_nt: TGCAGCGTCTACAGGTGGGGGACTGAAGCTTTCTTT

j_call: TRBJ2-7
clone_size: few
cdr3_length: 11
d_call: NA
v_call: TRBV7-9
cdr3_aa: CASSSAYEQYF
cdr3_nt: TGTGCCAGCAGCTCCGCCTACGAGCAGTACTTC

j_call: TRBJ1-4
clone_size: NA
cdr3_length: 12
d_call: NA
v_call: TRBV15
cdr3_aa: CATGQLNEKLFF
cdr3_nt: TGTGCCACCGGGCAGCTTAATGAAAAACTGTTTTTT

j_call: TRBJ2-7
clone_size: few
cdr3_length: 11
d_call: NA
v_call: TRBV28
cdr3_aa: CASSPLSEQYF
cdr3_nt: TGTGCCAGCAGTCCATTAAGCGAGCAGTACTTC

j_call: TRBJ1-5
clone_size: few
cdr3_length: 13
d_call: NA
v_call: TRBV27
cdr3_aa: CASSFGRNQPQHF
cdr3_nt: TGTGCCAGCAGTTTCGGCCGCAATCAGCCCCAGCATTTT

j_call: TRBJ2-2
clone_size: NA
cdr3_length: 13
d_call: NA
v_call: TRBV11-2
cdr3_aa: CASSSLTAGELFF
cdr3_nt: TGTGCCAGCAGCTCCCTGACAGCCGGGGAGCTGTTTTTT

j_call: TRBJ1-1
clone_size: NA
cdr3_length: 15
d_call: NA
v_call: TRBV10-3
cdr3_aa: CAISDPGESRTEAFF
cdr3_nt: TGTGCCATCAGTGATCCGGGAGAGAGTCGGACTGAAGCTTTCTTT

j_call: TRBJ1-5
clone_size: NA
cdr3_length: 15
d_call: NA
v_call: TRBV5-1
cdr3_aa: CASSLDGNSNQPQHF
cdr3_nt: TGCGCCAGCAGCTTGGACGGAAATAGCAATCAGCCCCAGCATTTT

j_call: TRBJ2-1
clone_size: NA
cdr3_length: 16
d_call: NA
v_call: TRBV5-1
cdr3_aa: CASSFPRVRLNNEQFF
cdr3_nt: TGCGCCAGCAGCTTCCCCCGGGTACGACTAAACAATGAGCAGTTCTTC

j_call: TRBJ2-7
clone_size: many
cdr3_length: 12
d_call: NA
v_call: TRBV28
cdr3_aa: CASSRGVYEQYF
cdr3_nt: TGTGCCAGCTCAAGGGGAGTCTACGAGCAGTACTTC

j_call: TRBJ2-2
clone_size: NA
cdr3_length: 14
d_call: NA
v_call: TRBV28
cdr3_aa: CASSSDYSGGELFF
cdr3_nt: TGTGCCAGCAGTTCGGACTACTCGGGCGGGGAGCTGTTTTTT

j_call: TRBJ2-4
clone_size: NA
cdr3_length: 13
d_call: NA
v_call: TRBV7-9
cdr3_aa: CASSPAAKNIQYF
cdr3_nt: TGTGCCAGCAGCCCCGCGGCCAAAAACATTCAGTACTTC